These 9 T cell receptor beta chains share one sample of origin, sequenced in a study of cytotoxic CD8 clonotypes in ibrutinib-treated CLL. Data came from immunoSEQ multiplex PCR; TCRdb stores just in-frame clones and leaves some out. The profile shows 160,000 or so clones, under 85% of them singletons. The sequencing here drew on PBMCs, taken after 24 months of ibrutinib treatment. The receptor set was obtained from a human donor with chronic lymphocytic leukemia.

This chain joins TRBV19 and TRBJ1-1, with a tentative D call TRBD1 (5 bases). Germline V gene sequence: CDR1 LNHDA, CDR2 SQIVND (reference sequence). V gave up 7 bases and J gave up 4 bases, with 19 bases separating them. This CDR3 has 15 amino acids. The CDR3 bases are TGTGCCAGTACCTTCACGGACATATCGAGCACTGAAGCTTTCTTT. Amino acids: CASTFTDISSTEAFF.

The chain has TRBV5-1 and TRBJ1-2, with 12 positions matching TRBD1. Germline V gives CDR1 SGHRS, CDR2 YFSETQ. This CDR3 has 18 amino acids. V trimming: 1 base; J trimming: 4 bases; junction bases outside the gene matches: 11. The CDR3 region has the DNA TGCGCCAGCAGCTTGTCGGTTTGGGACAGGGGGCGCGGCTATGGCTACACCTTC. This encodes CASSLSVWDRGRGYGYTF.

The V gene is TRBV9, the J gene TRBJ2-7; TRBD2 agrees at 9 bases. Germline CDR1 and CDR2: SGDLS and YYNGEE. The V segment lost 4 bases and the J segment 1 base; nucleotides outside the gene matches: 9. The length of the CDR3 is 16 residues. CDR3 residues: CASSIEGTSGSYEQYF. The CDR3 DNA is TGTGCCAGCAGCATCGAGGGAACTAGCGGGTCCTACGAGCAGTACTTC.

The CDR3: CASSGAIGYPRETQYF. The CDR3, as DNA: TGTGCCAGCAGTGGAGCAATAGGGTACCCCCGTGAGACCCAGTACTTC. The chain couples TRBV2 to TRBJ2-5; D remains unclear. The CDR3 loop spans 16 amino acids. The germline CDR1 and CDR2 sequences are SNHLY and FYNNEI. Trimming took off 4 bases at V and 5 bases at J, with 20 bases between the two ends.

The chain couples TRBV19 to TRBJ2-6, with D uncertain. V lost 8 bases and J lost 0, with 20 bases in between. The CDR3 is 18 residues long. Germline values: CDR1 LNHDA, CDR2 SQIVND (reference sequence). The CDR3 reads CASGKSRLGFSGANVLTF. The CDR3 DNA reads TGTGCCAGTGGGAAATCGCGCCTGGGTTTCTCTGGGGCCAACGTCCTGACTTTC.

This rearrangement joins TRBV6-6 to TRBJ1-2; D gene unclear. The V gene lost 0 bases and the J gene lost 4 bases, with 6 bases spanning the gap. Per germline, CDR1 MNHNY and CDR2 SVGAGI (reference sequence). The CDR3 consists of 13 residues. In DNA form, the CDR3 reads TGTGCCAGCAGTTACTCCCCCAGCTATGGCTACACCTTC. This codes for CASSYSPSYGYTF.

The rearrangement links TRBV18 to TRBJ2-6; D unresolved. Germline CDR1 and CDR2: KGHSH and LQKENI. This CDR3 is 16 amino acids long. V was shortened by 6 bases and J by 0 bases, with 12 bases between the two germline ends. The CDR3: CASSPRSDSGANVLTF. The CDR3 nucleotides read TGTGCCAGCTCCCCCCGCTCTGACTCTGGGGCCAACGTCCTGACTTTC. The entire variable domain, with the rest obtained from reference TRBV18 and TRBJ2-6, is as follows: NAGVMQNPRHLVRRRGQEARLRCSPMKGHSHVYWYRQLPEEGLKFMVYLQKENIIDESGMPKERFSAEFPKEGPSILRIQQVVRGDSAAYFCASSPRSDSGANVLTFGAGSRLTVL.

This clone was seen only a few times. Here the CDR3 DNA reads TGTGCCAGCAGCCAAGGGGTGGACGATTACAATGAGCAGTTCTTC. Its protein product is CASSQGVDDYNEQFF. The chain recombines TRBV4-2 with TRBJ2-1; the D is unclear. The CDR3 contains 15 residues. Trimming stripped 1 base from V and 4 bases from J, with 11 bases between. Germline CDR1 and CDR2: LGHNA and YNFKEQ.

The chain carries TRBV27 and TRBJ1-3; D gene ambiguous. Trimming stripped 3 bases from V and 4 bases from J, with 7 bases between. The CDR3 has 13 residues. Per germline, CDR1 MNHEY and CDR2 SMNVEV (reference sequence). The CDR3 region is CASSFTQGNTIYF. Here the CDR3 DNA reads TGTGCCAGCAGTTTCACCCAGGGAAACACCATATATTTT.